This is a list of T cell receptor beta chains from one sample in a study of blood T cell repertoires in COVID-19. This table comes from immunoSEQ multiplex PCR, and its TCRdb copy is limited to in-frame clones, with some not included. The sample lists about 200,000 clones, roughly 85% occurring once. The specimen was peripheral blood. These receptors all come from a woman between 65 and 79 years old with COVID-19, enrolled during active disease. Both conserved end residues are part of each CDR3. The order of the fields is V gene, clone size, D gene, J gene, CDR3 DNA, CDR3 protein. D genes are given only for firm matches. Some rows have no size entry. The others give once, few or many, or a class for an expanded clone.

TRBV7-3	NA	TRBD2	TRBJ2-3	TGTGCCAGCAGCTTGGGACTAGCTCCGGATACGCAGTATTTT	CASSLGLAPDTQYF
TRBV7-3	NA	TRBD2	TRBJ2-3	TGTGCCAGCAGCCGAGGGACTAACACAGATACGCAGTATTTT	CASSRGTNTDTQYF
TRBV7-3	NA	TRBD1	TRBJ1-2	TGTGCCAGCAGCTTAACAGGGGGCCCCGACTATGGCTACACCTTC	CASSLTGGPDYGYTF
TRBV4-3	NA	TRBD2	TRBJ2-3	TGCGCCAGCAGCCAACGGACTAGCGGACAGGGAACAGATACGCAGTATTTT	CASSQRTSGQGTDTQYF
TRBV7-2	NA	TRBD1	TRBJ1-3	TGTGCCAGCAGCTCGTTGGACAGGGCTTGGGGAAACACCATATATTTT	CASSSLDRAWGNTIYF
TRBV27	NA	NA	TRBJ2-7	TGTGCCAGCAGAACACAGGGATCCTACGAGCAGTACTTC	CASRTQGSYEQYF
TRBV19	NA	NA	TRBJ1-1	TGTGCCAGTAGTGGCCGGGACATTGGAAACACTGAAGCTTTCTTT	CASSGRDIGNTEAFF
TRBV18	NA	TRBD2	TRBJ2-1	TGTGCCAGCTCAGAGCGGGGGGGCCGGTATGAGCAGTTCTTC	CASSERGGRYEQFF
TRBV7-9	NA	TRBD1	TRBJ1-6	TGTGCCAGCAGCCTTAGCGGACAGGGGACCTATAATTCACCCCTCCACTTT	CASSLSGQGTYNSPLHF
TRBV27	NA	NA	TRBJ2-3	TGTGCCAGCAGTCTAGCCGTCACAGATACGCAGTATTTT	CASSLAVTDTQYF
TRBV19	NA	NA	TRBJ1-5	TGTGCCAGTAGTAAGCTGGCCCTCGCCGAACCCAGACAACCCCAGCATTTT	CASSKLALAEPRQPQHF
TRBV19	NA	TRBD1	TRBJ1-1	TGTGCCAGCTGGGAAGACAGGGGAGGTTTTCTGGACACTGAAGCTTTCTTT	CASWEDRGGFLDTEAFF
TRBV30	NA	TRBD1	TRBJ2-7	TGTGCCTGGAGTGTATCAGGACAGGGGACCGAGCAGTACTTC	CAWSVSGQGTEQYF
TRBV30	NA	TRBD1	TRBJ1-4	TGTGCCTGGAGTCCCGGGACAGGGGGCACTAATGAAAAACTGTTTTTT	CAWSPGTGGTNEKLFF
TRBV15	NA	TRBD1	TRBJ1-2	TGTGCCACCAGCAGAGTGGGGACAGTCGACTATGGCTACACCTTC	CATSRVGTVDYGYTF
TRBV7-9	NA	NA	TRBJ2-1	TGTGCCAGCAGCTTCTCGCGGGGCAATGAGCAGTTCTTC	CASSFSRGNEQFF
TRBV10-3	NA	NA	TRBJ2-3	TGTGCCATCCGGTCGTCCACAGATACGCAGTATTTT	CAIRSSTDTQYF
TRBV7-2	NA	NA	TRBJ2-7	TGTGCCAGCAGCTTACGGGACAAAGGGGAGCAGTACTTC	CASSLRDKGEQYF
TRBV30	NA	NA	TRBJ1-4	TGTGCCTGGAGTGTACTCCAGGGAGGGGAAAAACTGTTTTTT	CAWSVLQGGEKLFF
TRBV7-2	few	NA	TRBJ1-2	TGTGCCAGCAGCTTAGATTTCCACAGGGTGGACTATGGCTACACCTTC	CASSLDFHRVDYGYTF
TRBV6-1	few	NA	TRBJ1-1	TGTGCCAGCAGTGAAGGTTCCCTCGGCGGCACTGAAGCTTTCTTT	CASSEGSLGGTEAFF
TRBV10-3	NA	NA	TRBJ1-1	TGTGCCATCAGTGAGACAGCCTTTGAAGCTTTCTTT	CAISETAFEAFF
TRBV3-1/TRBV3-2	NA	TRBD2	TRBJ2-7	TGTGCCAGCAGCCAAGAGTCCCTAGAGACTAGCGGGACCTACGAGCAGTACTTC	CASSQESLETSGTYEQYF
TRBV14	NA	NA	TRBJ2-7	TGTGCCAGCAGCTCAGGGTTCTACGAGCAGTACTTC	CASSSGFYEQYF
TRBV9	NA	TRBD1	TRBJ1-2	TGTGCCAGCAGCGCTCGCACAGGGGTGCTTAACTATGGCTACACCTTC	CASSARTGVLNYGYTF
TRBV9	few	TRBD2	TRBJ2-7	TGTGCCAGCAGCCCCCATGAGGGAGGGCTAATTGCCTACGAGCAGTACTTC	CASSPHEGGLIAYEQYF
TRBV7-2	NA	TRBD2	TRBJ2-1	TGTGCCAGCAGCTTTGCCGGGACTAGCGGTTACAATGAGCAGTTCTTC	CASSFAGTSGYNEQFF
TRBV19	once	TRBD1	TRBJ1-1	TGTGCCAGTACCATTCGAGGACAGGGTAAGACTGAAGCTTTCTTT	CASTIRGQGKTEAFF
TRBV19	NA	NA	TRBJ1-2	TGTGCCAGTAGTATAAAGCACGACAGTGGTGGCTACACCTTC	CASSIKHDSGGYTF
TRBV11-3	once	NA	TRBJ1-2	TGTGCCAGCAGCTTAGGTACAGCTAACTATGGCTACACCTTC	CASSLGTANYGYTF
TRBV7-2	NA	NA	TRBJ2-5	TGTGCCAGTTATCGGGGGATAGCGGAGACCCAGTACTTC	CASYRGIAETQYF
TRBV6-5	NA	NA	TRBJ1-1	TGTGCCAGCAGTTACTCACAGGAACTGAACACTGAAGCTTTCTTT	CASSYSQELNTEAFF
TRBV27	NA	NA	TRBJ1-5	TGTGCCAGCAGTTCTCTTGGGGCTGGCAATCAGCCCCAGCATTTT	CASSSLGAGNQPQHF
TRBV19	NA	TRBD2	TRBJ2-3	TGTGCCAGTAGTATGGGAATCCTAGCGGGAGCGTACACAGATACGCAGTATTTT	CASSMGILAGAYTDTQYF
TRBV11-2	NA	NA	TRBJ1-6	TGTGCCAGCAGCTTAGTTCGGACTCCCAATTCACCCCTCCACTTT	CASSLVRTPNSPLHF
TRBV11-3	NA	NA	TRBJ2-5	TGTGCCAGCAGCTTCCGGGGACAAGAGACCCAGTACTTC	CASSFRGQETQYF
TRBV6-2/TRBV6-3	few	NA	TRBJ1-1	TGTGCCAGCAGTGCCCCCGACAGGGAAGCTTTCTTT	CASSAPDREAFF
TRBV5-4	NA	TRBD2	TRBJ2-1	TGTGCCAGCAGCTGGACTAGCGGGAGGGCTCGCAATGAGCAGTTCTTC	CASSWTSGRARNEQFF
TRBV29-1	NA	NA	TRBJ2-1	TGCAGCGTTGATCCGGGGGTCGGCAATGAGCAGTTCTTC	CSVDPGVGNEQFF
TRBV5-6	NA	NA	TRBJ1-2	TGTGCCAGCAGCTTGTTCAGGGGCTATGGCTACACCTTC	CASSLFRGYGYTF
TRBV6-5	NA	TRBD1	TRBJ2-3	TGTGCCAGCAAGGTCGGGACAGGGGGCACAGATACGCAGTATTTT	CASKVGTGGTDTQYF
TRBV10-3	NA	NA	TRBJ2-3	TGTGCCATCACCACAGGGAGTAGCACAGATACGCAGTATTTT	CAITTGSSTDTQYF
TRBV27	NA	NA	TRBJ2-3	TGTGCCAGCAGTTTACGAGATACGCAGTATTTT	CASSLRDTQYF
TRBV7-2	NA	NA	TRBJ1-5	TGTGCCAGCAGCCGTGCAGTTAATCAGCCCCAGCATTTT	CASSRAVNQPQHF